Listed below are T cell receptor beta chains from one sample, sequenced in a study of T cell responses to AZD1222 COVID-19 vaccine. TCRdb keeps only in-frame clones here, not all; method: immunoSEQ multiplex PCR. The table has around 140,000 clones, about 91% seen once. The sequencing used peripheral blood, collected 28 days after the second AZD1222 dose. The receptors were gathered from an adult who received the AZD1222 COVID-19 vaccine. Both conserved end residues are part of each CDR3. The D gene is left open where the match is weak. Size is omitted from some rows. Given values are once, few, many or a class for expanded clones.

>TRBJ1-1|TRBV14|NA|NA
CASSRLSAGEAFF
TGTGCCAGCAGCCGCCTCTCGGCAGGGGAAGCTTTCTTT
>TRBJ1-2|TRBV4-1|NA|NA
CASSPSPGNGYTF
TGCGCCAGCAGCCCCTCGCCGGGTAACGGCTACACCTTC
>TRBJ2-6|TRBV9|NA|NA
CASSTQGSGANVLTF
TGTGCCAGCAGCACCCAGGGTTCTGGGGCCAACGTCCTGACTTTC
>TRBJ1-4|TRBV5-1|NA|once
CASSPVGEAEKLFF
TGCGCCAGCAGCCCGGTTGGGGAGGCTGAAAAACTGTTTTTT
>TRBJ2-1|TRBV12-5|NA|NA
CASGSGVGGTYNEQFF
TGTGCTAGTGGCTCTGGGGTTGGCGGGACCTACAATGAGCAGTTCTTC
>TRBJ2-5|TRBV5-5|TRBD2|NA
CASSRTGPAGGYQETQYF
TGTGCCAGCAGCCGAACGGGTCCAGCGGGGGGATATCAAGAGACCCAGTACTTC
>TRBJ1-1|TRBV2|NA|NA
CASSVLRDAKAFF
TGTGCCAGCAGTGTATTGAGGGACGCCAAAGCTTTCTTT
>TRBJ2-2|TRBV24-1|NA|once
CATSGLAGELFF
TGTGCCACCAGTGGGTTAGCCGGGGAGCTGTTTTTT
>TRBJ2-1|TRBV7-3|NA|NA
CASSEQYPYEQFF
TGTGCCAGCAGCGAACAGTATCCGTATGAGCAGTTCTTC
>TRBJ1-2|TRBV6-5|NA|NA
CASSRTADLGYTF
TGTGCCAGCAGTCGGACCGCGGACCTTGGCTACACCTTC
>TRBJ1-3|TRBV28|NA|NA
CASSAPRAATGNTIYF
TGTGCCAGCAGTGCTCCCAGGGCCGCCACTGGAAACACCATATATTTT
>TRBJ1-1|TRBV7-9|TRBD1|NA
CASSLGDRGTEAFF
TGTGCCAGCAGCTTAGGCGACAGGGGCACTGAAGCTTTCTTT
>TRBJ1-6|TRBV3-1/TRBV3-2|NA|NA
CASSQRINSPLHF
TGTGCCAGCAGCCAACGGATTAATTCACCCCTCCACTTT
>TRBJ2-1|TRBV4-1|NA|NA
CASSQDFQSSYNEQFF
TGCGCCAGCAGCCAAGATTTCCAGAGCTCCTACAATGAGCAGTTCTTC
>TRBJ2-3|TRBV24-1|NA|NA
CATSDLGDATDTQYF
TGTGCCACCAGTGATTTGGGGGACGCCACAGATACGCAGTATTTT
>TRBJ1-6|TRBV6-5|NA|NA
CASSYSRGNSPLHF
TGTGCCAGCAGTTACTCTCGGGGAAATTCACCCCTCCACTTT
>TRBJ1-2|TRBV19|TRBD1|NA
CASSTTGTALYGYTF
TGTGCCAGTAGTACGACCGGGACAGCGCTTTATGGCTACACCTTC
>TRBJ2-3|TRBV3-1/TRBV3-2|TRBD1|NA
CASSYRQGRDTQYF
TGTGCCAGCAGCTACCGACAGGGAAGAGATACGCAGTATTTT
>TRBJ2-2|TRBV6-2/TRBV6-3|NA|NA
CASSIPSTGELFF
TGTGCCAGCAGTATACCCTCCACCGGGGAGCTGTTTTTT
>TRBJ1-6|TRBV12-3/TRBV12-4|NA|NA
CASSFTGNSPLHF
TGTGCCAGCAGTTTTACAGGGAATTCACCCCTCCACTTT
>TRBJ1-2|TRBV6-5|NA|NA
CASSYTGSNYGYTF
TGTGCCAGCAGTTACACAGGGTCTAACTATGGCTACACCTTC
>TRBJ2-4|TRBV6-1|NA|NA
CASSEQGTGNIQYF
TGTGCCAGCAGTGAACAGGGTACCGGTAACATTCAGTACTTC
>TRBJ1-5|TRBV7-2|NA|NA
CASSRLSNQPQHF
TGTGCCAGCAGCAGATTAAGCAATCAGCCCCAGCATTTT
>TRBJ1-1|TRBV6-5|NA|NA
CASSRIQGTSEAFF
TGTGCCAGCAGTCGGATACAGGGCACGTCTGAAGCTTTCTTT
>TRBJ1-2|TRBV5-1|NA|NA
CASSLAPGAGGYTF
TGCGCCAGCAGCTTGGCCCCGGGGGCGGGGGGCTACACCTTC
>TRBJ2-1|TRBV6-5|NA|NA
CASSLRDEQFF
TGTGCCAGCAGCCTCAGGGATGAGCAGTTCTTC
>TRBJ1-1|TRBV30|NA|once
CAWSTGTDTEAFF
TGTGCCTGGAGTACAGGGACGGACACTGAAGCTTTCTTT
>TRBJ1-2|TRBV28|TRBD1|NA
CASSSGQGNYGYTF
TGTGCCAGCAGTTCGGGACAGGGAAACTATGGCTACACCTTC
>TRBJ2-6|TRBV19|NA|NA
CASSIGRVAGANVLTF
TGTGCCAGTAGTATAGGCAGGGTAGCTGGGGCCAACGTCCTGACTTTC
>TRBJ2-5|TRBV6-2/TRBV6-3|NA|NA
CASSPWGGGAQETQYF
TGTGCCAGCAGTCCCTGGGGAGGGGGAGCCCAAGAGACCCAGTACTTC
>TRBJ1-4|TRBV6-2/TRBV6-3|NA|NA
CASSQLGRINEKLFF
TGTGCCAGCAGTCAATTAGGGCGGATTAATGAAAAACTGTTTTTT
>TRBJ2-2|TRBV6-5|NA|NA
CATHSPGAGELFF
TGTGCCACCCATTCACCGGGCGCCGGGGAGCTGTTTTTT